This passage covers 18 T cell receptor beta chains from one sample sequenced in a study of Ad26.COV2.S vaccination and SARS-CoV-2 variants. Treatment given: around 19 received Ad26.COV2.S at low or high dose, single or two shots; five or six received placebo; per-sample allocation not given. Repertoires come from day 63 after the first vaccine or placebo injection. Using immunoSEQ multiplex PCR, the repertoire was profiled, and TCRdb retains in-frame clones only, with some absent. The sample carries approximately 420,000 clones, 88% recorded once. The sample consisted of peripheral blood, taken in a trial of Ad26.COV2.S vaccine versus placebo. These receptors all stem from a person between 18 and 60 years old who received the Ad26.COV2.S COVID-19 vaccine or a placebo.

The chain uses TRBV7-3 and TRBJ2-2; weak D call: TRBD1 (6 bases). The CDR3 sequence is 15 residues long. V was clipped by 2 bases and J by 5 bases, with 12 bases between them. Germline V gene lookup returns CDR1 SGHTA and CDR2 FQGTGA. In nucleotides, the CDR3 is TGTGCCAGCAGCTTAGCGAGAGGACAGACCGGGGAGCTGTTTTTT. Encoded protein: CASSLARGQTGELFF.

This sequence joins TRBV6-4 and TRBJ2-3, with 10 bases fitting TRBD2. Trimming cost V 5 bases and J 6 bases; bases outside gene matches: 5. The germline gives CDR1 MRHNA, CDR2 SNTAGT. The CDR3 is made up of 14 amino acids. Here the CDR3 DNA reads TGTGCCAGCAGTCAGAGCGGGGGGGCCGATACGCAGTATTTT. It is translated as CASSQSGGADTQYF.

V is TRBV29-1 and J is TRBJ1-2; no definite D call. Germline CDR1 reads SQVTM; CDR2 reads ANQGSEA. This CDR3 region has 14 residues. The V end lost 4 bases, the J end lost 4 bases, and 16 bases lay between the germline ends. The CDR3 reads CSVVPSDSFYGYTF. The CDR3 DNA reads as TGCAGCGTTGTTCCCTCCGACTCCTTCTATGGCTACACCTTC. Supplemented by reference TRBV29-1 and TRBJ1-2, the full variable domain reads SAVISQKPSRDICQRGTSLTIQCQVDSQVTMMFWYRQQPGQSLTLIATANQGSEATYESGFVIDKFPISRPNLTFSTLTVSNMSPEDSSIYLCSVVPSDSFYGYTFGSGTRLTVV.

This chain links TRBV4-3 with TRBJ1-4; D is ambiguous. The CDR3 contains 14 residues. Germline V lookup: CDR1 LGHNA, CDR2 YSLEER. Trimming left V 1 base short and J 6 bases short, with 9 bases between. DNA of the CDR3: TGCGCCAGCAGCCAAGTCCGGAGGGATGAAAAACTGTTTTTT. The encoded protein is CASSQVRRDEKLFF.

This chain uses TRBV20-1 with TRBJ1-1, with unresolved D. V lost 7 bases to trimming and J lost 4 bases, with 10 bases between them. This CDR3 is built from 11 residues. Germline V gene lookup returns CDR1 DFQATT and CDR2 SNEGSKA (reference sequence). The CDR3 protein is CSVWEFTEAFF. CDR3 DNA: TGCAGTGTGTGGGAGTTCACTGAAGCTTTCTTT.

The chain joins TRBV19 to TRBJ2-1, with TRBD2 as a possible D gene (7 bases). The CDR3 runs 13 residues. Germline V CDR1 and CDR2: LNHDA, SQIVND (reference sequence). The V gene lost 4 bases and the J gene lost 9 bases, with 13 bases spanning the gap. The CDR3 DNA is TGTGCCAGTAGTAGGGGGGGGCGCGGTGAGCAGTTCTTC. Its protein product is CASSRGGRGEQFF.

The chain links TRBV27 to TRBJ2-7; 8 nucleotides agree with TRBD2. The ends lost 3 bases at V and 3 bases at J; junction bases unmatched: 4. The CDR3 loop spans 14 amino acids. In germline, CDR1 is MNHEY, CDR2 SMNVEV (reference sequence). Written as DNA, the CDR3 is TGTGCCAGCAGTTTTAGCGGGGCCTACTACGAGCAGTACTTC. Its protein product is CASSFSGAYYEQYF.

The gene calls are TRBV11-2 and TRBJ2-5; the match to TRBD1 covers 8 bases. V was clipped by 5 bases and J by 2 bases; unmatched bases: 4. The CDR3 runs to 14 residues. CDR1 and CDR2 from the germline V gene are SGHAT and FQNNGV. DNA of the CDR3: TGTGCCAGCAGCCCGACAGGGGAGCAAGAGACCCAGTACTTC. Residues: CASSPTGEQETQYF.

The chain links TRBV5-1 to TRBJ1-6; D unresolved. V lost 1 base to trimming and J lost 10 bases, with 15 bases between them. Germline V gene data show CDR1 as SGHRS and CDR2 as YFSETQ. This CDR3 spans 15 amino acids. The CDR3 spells CASSLWAGSGSPLHF. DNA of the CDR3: TGCGCCAGCAGCTTGTGGGCGGGCAGTGGGTCACCCCTCCACTTT.

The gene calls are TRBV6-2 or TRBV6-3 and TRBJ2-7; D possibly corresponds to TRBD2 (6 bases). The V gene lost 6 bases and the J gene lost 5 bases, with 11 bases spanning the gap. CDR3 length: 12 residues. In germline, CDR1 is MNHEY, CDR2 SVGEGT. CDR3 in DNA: TGTGCCAGCAGGTACCGGAGGGACGAGCAGTACTTC. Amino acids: CASRYRRDEQYF.

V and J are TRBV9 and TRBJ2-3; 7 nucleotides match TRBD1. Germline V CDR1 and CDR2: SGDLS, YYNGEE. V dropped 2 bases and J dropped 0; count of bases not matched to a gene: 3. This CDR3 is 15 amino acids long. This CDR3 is CASSVGDRSTDTQYF. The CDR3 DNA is TGTGCCAGCAGCGTGGGGGACAGAAGCACAGATACGCAGTATTTT.

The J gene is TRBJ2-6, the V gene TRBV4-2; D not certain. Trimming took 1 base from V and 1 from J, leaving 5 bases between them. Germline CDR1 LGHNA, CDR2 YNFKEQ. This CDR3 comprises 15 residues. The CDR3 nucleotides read TGTGCCAGCAGCCAAGTGAGTTCTGGGGCCAACGTCCTGACTTTC. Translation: CASSQVSSGANVLTF.

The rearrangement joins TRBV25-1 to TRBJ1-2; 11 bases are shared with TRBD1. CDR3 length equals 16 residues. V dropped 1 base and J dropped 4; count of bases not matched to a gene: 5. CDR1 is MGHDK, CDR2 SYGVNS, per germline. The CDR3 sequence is CASSEFGQGAGYGYTF. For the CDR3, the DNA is TGTGCCAGCAGTGAATTTGGACAGGGGGCGGGCTATGGCTACACCTTC.

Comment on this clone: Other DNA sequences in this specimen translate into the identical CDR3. The CDR3 here is CASSPGLAGPQETQYF. The CDR3 DNA follows: TGTGCCAGCAGCCCGGGACTAGCGGGGCCCCAAGAGACCCAGTACTTC. The chain is built from TRBV7-3 and TRBJ2-5; 13 positions agree with TRBD2. CDR3 length: 16 residues. Unmatched junction bases numbered 4, after V lost 5 bases and J lost 1 base. Germline V CDR1 and CDR2: SGHTA, FQGTGA.

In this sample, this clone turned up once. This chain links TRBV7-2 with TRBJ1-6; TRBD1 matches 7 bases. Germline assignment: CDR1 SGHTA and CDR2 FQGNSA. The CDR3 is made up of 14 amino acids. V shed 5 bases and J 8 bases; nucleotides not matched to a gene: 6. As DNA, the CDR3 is TGTGCCAGCAGCCAGGGGGACGTTTATTCACCCCTCCACTTT. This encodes CASSQGDVYSPLHF.

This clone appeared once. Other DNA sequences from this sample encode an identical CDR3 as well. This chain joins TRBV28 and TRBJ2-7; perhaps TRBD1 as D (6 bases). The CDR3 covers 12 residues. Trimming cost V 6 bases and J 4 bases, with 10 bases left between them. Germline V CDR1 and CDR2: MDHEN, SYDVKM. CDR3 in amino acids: CASRTGSYEQYF. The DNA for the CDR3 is TGTGCCAGCAGAACAGGGTCGTACGAGCAGTACTTC.

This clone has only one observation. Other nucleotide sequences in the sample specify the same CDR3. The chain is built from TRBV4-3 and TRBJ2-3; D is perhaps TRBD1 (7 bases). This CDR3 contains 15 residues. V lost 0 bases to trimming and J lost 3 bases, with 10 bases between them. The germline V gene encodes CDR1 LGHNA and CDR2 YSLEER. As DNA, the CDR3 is TGCGCCAGCAGCCAAGAGTCAGGGGGGACAGATACGCAGTATTTT. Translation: CASSQESGGTDTQYF.

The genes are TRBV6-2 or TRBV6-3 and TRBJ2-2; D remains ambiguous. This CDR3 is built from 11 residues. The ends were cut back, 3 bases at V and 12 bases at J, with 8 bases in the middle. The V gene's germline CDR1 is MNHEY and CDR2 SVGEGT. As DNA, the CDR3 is TGTGCCAGCAGTTATCGAGAGCAGCTGTTTTTT. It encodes CASSYREQLFF.